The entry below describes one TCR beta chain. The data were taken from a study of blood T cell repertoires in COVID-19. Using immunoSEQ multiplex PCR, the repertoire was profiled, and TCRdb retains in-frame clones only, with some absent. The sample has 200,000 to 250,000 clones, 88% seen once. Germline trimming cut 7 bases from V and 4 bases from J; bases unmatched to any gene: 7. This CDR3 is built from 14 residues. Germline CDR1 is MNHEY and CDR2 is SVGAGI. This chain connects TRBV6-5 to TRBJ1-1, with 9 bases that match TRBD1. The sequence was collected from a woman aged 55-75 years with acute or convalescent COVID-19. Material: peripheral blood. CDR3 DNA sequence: TGTGCCAGCAACGTACAGGGGGCGGGCACTGAAGCTTTCTTT. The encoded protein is CASNVQGAGTEAFF.